This paragraph reports one T cell receptor delta chain. A few counts support this clone. The antigen it binds to is not known. This likely reflects a read error, since a far larger clone is one base away. The same CDR3 also results from other DNA sequences found in this sample. For bulk TCR repertoire analysis, Vgamma9/Vdelta2+ and Vdelta2-negative gammadelta T cell populations were flow-sorted out of peripheral blood mononuclear cells. This entry belongs to a study of γδ T cells in repeated Plasmodium falciparum infection (dated by TCRdb to about 2021). For the study in its entirety: Malian children exposed to intense seasonal malaria transmission were enrolled in the natural-infection arm and compared with Australian children matched for age and gender. Malian gammadelta TCR repertoires were analysed cross-sectionally in periods with no transmission and longitudinally across episodes of acute febrile malaria. The study looked at how repeated Plasmodium falciparum infection shapes the human gammadelta T cell repertoire, using both natural infection in Mali and controlled human malaria infection. Controlled-infection subjects were sampled at baseline, immediately before selected infections, and 21 days after each infection. Four controlled human malaria infections were administered to five or six malaria-naive U.S. adults over roughly 590 days by bites from P. falciparum NF54-infected Anopheles stephensi mosquitoes. What the research found in general, with its limitations: The Malian cohort was drawn from a small rural village made up mostly of one ethnic group, which limits generalizability. Vgamma9/Vdelta2+ TCR repertoires showed a highly stable polyclonal repertoire over time and infection, with many inter-individual overlapping TCRgamma sequences. Compared with the repertoires of Australian children, the Vdelta2-negative gammadelta TCR repertoires of Malian children appeared more clonally expanded, less diverse and less shared. In Vdelta2-negative, largely Vdelta1+, gammadelta TCR repertoires, repeated controlled infections appeared to drive waves of new clonotype selection. Analysis of inter-individual variability in gammadelta T cell responses was limited by the small size of the controlled-infection cohort.

Receptors were amplified or captured by multiplex PCR. For sequencing, an Illumina MiSeq was employed. Each sorted gammadelta T cell sample was sequenced for both the TCR gamma (TRG) and TCR delta (TRD) chains. As for the authors' bioinformatics: Repertoire analyses included clonotype tree plots, accumulated frequency of the top 20 clonotypes, diversity index (DI) and D75 metrics. TCRdb recomputed clones from the public reads with CATT; identical DNA rows were then combined. These V and J calls are TCRdb output, not the study's own analysis. The sample profile shows tens of thousands of delta-chain clones; around 1.5% of them were found once. The ten largest clones add up to around 16% of the sample. Spanning cysteine to phenylalanine, the CDR3 consists of 22 amino acids. The DNA shown is the 66-base CDR3, in frame from base 1. CDR1 TSWWSYY and CDR2 QGS are derived from the germline V gene.

Source material: gamma-delta T cells from blood. The source of this sequence is a pool of human donors (malaria-infected and uninfected, not separated). The chain joins TRDV1 to TRDJ1, with the D gene too uncertain to name. The DNA is TGTGCCCTTGGGTTTCAACCGTCCACAGCGGTACTGAGGGTCTTTAAGACCGATAAACTCATCTTT. It encodes CALGFQPSTAVLRVFKTDKLIF.